The clone carrying this TCR beta chain showed up just a few times. How the authors handled the data: It was from reference gene primer amplification that nucleated cell counts were estimated. TCRdb's copy holds only in-frame clones and misses some; the assay was immunoSEQ multiplex PCR. For V, J and clone size, that table is used; D and trimming come from the DNA. The data hold around 100,000 clones, with 85% observed a single time. These data come from a study of blood T cell repertoires in COVID-19. As for the study in general: There were acute and convalescent COVID-19 samples, and they came from the United States, Italy and Spain.

This CDR3 spans 14 amino acids. Germline trimming cut 5 bases from V and 4 bases from J; bases unmatched to any gene: 7. Per germline, CDR1 MGHRA and CDR2 YSYEKL. Sequencing used peripheral blood. V is TRBV4-1 and J is TRBJ1-1, with 7 bases identical to TRBD1. The clonotype originates from a woman between 65 and 79 years old with active or convalescent COVID-19. The CDR3 DNA is TGCGCCAGCAGCGGACAGGTTCAGGGCACTGAAGCTTTCTTT. Protein: CASSGQVQGTEAFF.